Below are 28 T cell receptor beta chains sequenced from a single sample in a study of blood T cell repertoires in COVID-19 (dated by TCRdb to about 2020). Preparation of the library involved the immunoSEQ multiplex PCR assay. What TCRdb holds here is the immuneACCESS table cut down to in-frame rearrangements. Part of the clones is not present; checked against another copy, under half of the missing clones reflect an unresolved V gene, and the others are unexplained. In this sample the table shows tens of thousands of clones, about 85% of which occur a single time. About 10% of the sample is held by the ten biggest clonotypes. Sequencing was carried out using peripheral blood. The source is a human donor in a cohort sampled during active COVID-19.

DNA of the CDR3: TGCGCCAGCAGTGGTACAGGGGGAGAGACCCAGTACTTC. Its translation: CASSGTGGETQYF. This chain links TRBV10-1 with TRBJ2-5; 8 positions match TRBD1. Looked up from germline, CDR1 is WNHNN and CDR2 is SYGVQD (reference sequence). The CDR3 is 13 residues long. J gave up 4 bases and V 4 bases, and 2 bases lay outside the gene matches.

The V call is TRBV12-3 or TRBV12-4, the J call TRBJ2-5; weak D call: TRBD1 (6 bases). The CDR3 extends over 13 amino acids. The V and J ends lost 5 bases and 5 bases respectively, with 12 bases between them. The CDR3 here is CASSPGQRETQYF. CDR3 DNA sequence: TGTGCCAGCAGTCCAGGACAGAGGGAGACCCAGTACTTC.

The V gene is TRBV5-1, the J gene TRBJ2-1, with 9 bases lining up with TRBD1. The CDR3 extends over 15 amino acids. Germline trimming cut 2 bases from V and 7 bases from J; bases unmatched to any gene: 7. CDR1 is SGHRS, CDR2 YFSETQ, per germline. CDR3 region: CASSFTGTGWNEQFF. In DNA form, the CDR3 reads TGCGCCAGCAGCTTTACCGGGACAGGGTGGAATGAGCAGTTCTTC.

Only one count was recorded for this clone. V and J are TRBV12-5 and TRBJ2-7; 10 nucleotides agree with TRBD1. The CDR3 totals 15 residues. V gave up 5 bases and J gave up 4 bases; unmatched junction bases: 8. The V gene's germline CDR1 is LGHNT and CDR2 FRNRAP. As DNA, the CDR3 is TGTGCTAGTGGTCCACAGGACAGGGGGATATACGAGCAGTACTTC. Protein: CASGPQDRGIYEQYF.

The chain combines TRBV7-9 with TRBJ1-1; D is uncertain. The CDR3 contains 15 residues. The germline V gene has CDR1 SEHNR and CDR2 FQNEAQ (reference sequence). V lost 5 bases to trimming and J lost 1 base, with 14 bases between them. The CDR3 DNA sequence: TGTGCCAGCAGCCCTAGAGGCGGGGAGAACACTGAAGCTTTCTTT. Protein product: CASSPRGGENTEAFF.

The rearrangement links TRBV5-6 to TRBJ2-3; D gene unclear. The germline CDR1 and CDR2 sequences are SGHDT and YYEEEE. V lost 4 bases and J 5 bases, leaving 8 bases between the germline ends. The CDR3 runs to 12 residues. CDR3 loop: CASSQLRDTQYF. CDR3 nucleotides: TGTGCCAGCAGCCAACTGCGAGATACGCAGTATTTT.

The genes are TRBV5-1 and TRBJ2-5; 7 bases agree with TRBD2. Germline CDR1 reads SGHRS; CDR2 reads YFSETQ. The V and J ends lost 3 bases and 5 bases, in that order; junction bases with no gene match: 13. The CDR3 has 16 residues. The CDR3 nucleotides read TGCGCCAGCAGCTCTCCGGGACTACTCCCGTCGGAGACCCAGTACTTC. It encodes CASSSPGLLPSETQYF.

V is TRBV7-8 and J is TRBJ2-4, with D perhaps TRBD2 (6 bases). This CDR3 contains 16 residues. Trimming pared 0 bases from V and 5 bases from J, leaving 14 bases between. Germline V CDR1 and CDR2: SGHVS, FQNEAQ. CDR3 bases: TGTGCCAGCAGCTTAGCGAAGGGGCGCGGGGAAAACATTCAGTACTTC. Translated: CASSLAKGRGENIQYF.

The V gene is TRBV5-6, the J gene TRBJ1-1, with 7 bases identical to TRBD1. Per the germline V gene, CDR1 is SGHDT and CDR2 is YYEEEE. The CDR3 has 15 residues. J lost 0 bases, V lost 2 bases, and 4 bases had no gene match. This CDR3 is CASSLRTGMNTEAFF. The CDR3 region has the DNA TGTGCCAGCAGCTTAAGGACAGGCATGAACACTGAAGCTTTCTTT.

The rearrangement uses TRBV5-1 and TRBJ2-7; 10 bases match TRBD2. V trimming: 0 bases; J trimming: 3 bases; junction bases outside the gene matches: 3. CDR1 and CDR2 (germline): SGHRS, YFSETQ. CDR3 length: 15 amino acids. The DNA of the CDR3 is TGCGCCAGCAGCTTGGGTGGGACTAGCGACTACGAGCAGTACTTC. Its protein product is CASSLGGTSDYEQYF.

The chain uses TRBV6-6 and TRBJ1-1, with D unresolved. The CDR3 covers 14 residues. V was clipped by 2 bases and J by 1 base, with 8 bases between them. Germline-derived CDR1 and CDR2 are MNHNY and SVGAGI (reference sequence). The DNA for the CDR3 is TGTGCCAGCAGTTACCCCACAGAGAACACTGAAGCTTTCTTT. Translation: CASSYPTENTEAFF.

The chain is built from TRBV6-5 and TRBJ2-5; tentatively, D is TRBD2 (6 bases). V was pared by 0 bases and J by 5 bases, with 10 bases between. The CDR3 covers 14 residues. CDR1 and CDR2 from the germline V gene are MNHEY and SVGAGI. The CDR3 bases are TGTGCCAGCAGTTACTCGGAGGGGAGGGAGACCCAGTACTTC. Amino acid sequence: CASSYSEGRETQYF.

This clone occurred once. The chain carries TRBV6-5 and TRBJ1-1; tentatively, D is TRBD1 (5 bases). Germline loops: CDR1 MNHEY, CDR2 SVGAGI. The V and J ends lost 8 bases and 2 bases respectively, with 18 bases between them. CDR3 length equals 15 residues. The CDR3 sequence is CASQPLRAPNTEAFF. The CDR3 DNA reads TGTGCCAGCCAACCCCTCAGGGCCCCAAACACTGAAGCTTTCTTT.

This clone showed up just a few times. This chain links TRBV18 with TRBJ2-1, with unresolved D. Trimming took off 6 bases at V and 7 bases at J, with 10 bases between the two ends. This CDR3 contains 12 residues. Germline values: CDR1 KGHSH, CDR2 LQKENI. CDR3 in amino acids: CASSLTENEQFF. As DNA, the CDR3 is TGTGCCAGCTCCTTAACAGAGAATGAGCAGTTCTTC.

The V call is TRBV9, the J call TRBJ2-1, with TRBD2 identical over 10 bases. This CDR3 spans 16 amino acids. V was pared by 0 bases and J by 4 bases, with 4 bases of the junction left unmatched. Germline V gene data show CDR1 as SGDLS and CDR2 as YYNGEE. The CDR3 region is CASSVAPSGSYNEQFF. The CDR3 DNA is TGTGCCAGCAGCGTAGCCCCTAGCGGGAGTTACAATGAGCAGTTCTTC. Complete variable domain (other parts from reference TRBV9 and TRBJ2-1): DSGVTQTPKHLITATGQRVTLRCSPRSGDLSVYWYQQSLDQGLQFLIQYYNGEERAKGNILERFSAQQFPDLHSELNLSSLELGDSALYFCASSVAPSGSYNEQFFGPGTRLTVL.

J is TRBJ2-5 and V is TRBV6-4; D uncertain. From germline, CDR1 is MRHNA and CDR2 SNTAGT. Trimming removed 6 bases at V and 2 bases at J, with 10 bases between. The CDR3 has 13 residues. The CDR3 DNA follows: TGTGCCAGCAGACGAGGCCAACAAGAGACCCAGTACTTC. Translated, it gives CASRRGQQETQYF.

The CDR3 DNA reads as TGTGCCTACAAAATCTCAATGGGACTAGCGGGAGGGGGCTCCTACGAGCAGTACTTC. Protein sequence: CAYKISMGLAGGGSYEQYF. The gene calls are TRBV30 and TRBJ2-7; 16 bases line up with TRBD2. The germline V gene encodes CDR1 GTSNPN and CDR2 SVGIG (reference sequence). CDR3 length: 19 amino acids. V lost 7 bases to trimming and J lost 0 bases; unmatched junction nucleotides: 15. Combining the CDR3 with reference TRBV30 and TRBJ2-7 gives the whole variable domain SQTIHQWPATLVQPVGSPLSLECTVEGTSNPNLYWYRQAAGRGLQLLFYSVGIGQISSEVPQNLSASRPQDRQFILSSKKLLLSDSGFYLCAYKISMGLAGGGSYEQYFGPGTRLTVT.

V gene TRBV7-9 combines with J gene TRBJ1-1; D possibly corresponds to TRBD1 (6 bases). V was shortened by 4 bases and J by 1 base, with 10 bases between the two germline ends. The CDR3 consists of 14 residues. The V gene's germline CDR1 is SEHNR and CDR2 FQNEAQ (reference sequence). CDR3 nucleotide sequence: TGTGCCAGCAGCTACTTGGACAGGAACACTGAAGCTTTCTTT. It is translated as CASSYLDRNTEAFF.

This chain connects TRBV2 to TRBJ1-1; 9 bases line up with TRBD1. There are 13 residues in the CDR3. Germline loops: CDR1 SNHLY, CDR2 FYNNEI. V dropped 5 bases and J dropped 5; count of bases not matched to a gene: 3. The CDR3: CASSPGQGTEAFF. The CDR3 nucleotides read TGTGCCAGCAGTCCGGGACAGGGAACTGAAGCTTTCTTT.

This chain connects TRBV5-5 to TRBJ2-3, with 7 bases identical to TRBD2. The germline gives CDR1 SGHKS, CDR2 YYEKEE (reference sequence). Trimming removed 4 bases from V and 3 bases from J; junction bases left unmatched: 8. This CDR3 contains 15 residues. CDR3 amino acids: CASSPGAGSTDTQYF. The CDR3 DNA reads as TGTGCCAGCAGCCCAGGAGCGGGAAGTACAGATACGCAGTATTTT.

The chain links TRBV18 to TRBJ2-1; D perhaps matches TRBD2 (6 bases). Trimming took 1 base from V and 7 from J, leaving 11 bases between them. This CDR3 is 14 amino acids long. In germline, CDR1 is KGHSH, CDR2 LQKENI. The CDR3 here is CASSPRGVRNEQFF. CDR3 coding DNA: TGTGCCAGCTCACCACGGGGGGTCCGAAATGAGCAGTTCTTC.

This clone has just one count. The genes are TRBV28 and TRBJ2-6, with a possible D match to TRBD1 (6 bases). This CDR3 comprises 15 residues. Trimming removed 6 bases at V and 0 bases at J, with 9 bases between. Germline CDR1 MDHEN, CDR2 SYDVKM. The CDR3 spells CASRDRSSGANVLTF. The CDR3 DNA is TGTGCCAGCAGAGACAGGTCCTCTGGGGCCAACGTCCTGACTTTC.

This chain uses TRBV24-1 with TRBJ2-2, with TRBD2 identical over 7 bases. The CDR3 runs 13 residues. After removal of 10 bases from V and 5 bases from J, the junction contained 6 bases not matched to a gene. Germline V gives CDR1 KGHDR, CDR2 SFDVKD. In DNA form, the CDR3 reads TGTGCCACAACCGCCGGGGGGACCGGGGAGCTGTTTTTT. Protein product: CATTAGGTGELFF.

The CDR3 protein is CASSLSSGTSYNEQFF. The CDR3 DNA sequence: TGTGCCAGCAGCTTGTCTAGCGGTACTTCCTACAATGAGCAGTTCTTC. This rearrangement joins TRBV5-5 to TRBJ2-1, with TRBD2 matching 7 bases. Germline CDR1 and CDR2: SGHKS and YYEKEE (reference sequence). The V gene end was trimmed by 1 base and the J gene end by 1 base; junction bases not matched to a gene: 5. The CDR3 covers 16 residues. The full variable domain, completed using reference TRBV5-5 and TRBJ2-1, is DAGVTQSPTHLIKTRGQQVTLRCSPISGHKSVSWYQQVLGQGPQFIFQYYEKEERGRGNFPDRFSARQFPNYSSELNVNALLLGDSALYLCASSLSSGTSYNEQFFGPGTRLTVL.

The chain combines TRBV6-2 or TRBV6-3 with TRBJ2-7; TRBD2 matches at 9 bases. CDR1 is MNHEY and CDR2 is SVGEGT in the germline V gene. V lost 2 bases to trimming and J lost 4 bases; unmatched junction nucleotides: 3. CDR3 length equals 14 residues. CDR3: CASSYKREDYEQYF. The CDR3 DNA follows: TGTGCCAGCAGTTACAAGCGGGAGGATTACGAGCAGTACTTC.

The chain joins TRBV15 to TRBJ2-7; 7 bases map to TRBD1. This CDR3 is built from 13 residues. The V segment lost 6 bases and the J segment 2 bases; nucleotides outside the gene matches: 4. Germline V lookup: CDR1 LNHNV, CDR2 YYDKDF (reference sequence). CDR3 nucleotide sequence: TGTGCCACCAGGAACCAGGGGGCCTACGAGCAGTACTTC. It yields the protein CATRNQGAYEQYF.

The chain carries TRBV6-1 and TRBJ2-7; TRBD2 matches at 7 bases. The trim removed 1 base at V and 2 bases at J, leaving 5 bases unmatched. This CDR3 is 15 amino acids long. Germline CDR1 reads MNHNS; CDR2 reads SASEGT. In DNA, the CDR3 is TGTGCCAGCAGTGAAGGACTAGCCGTTACCTACGAGCAGTACTTC. It is translated as CASSEGLAVTYEQYF.

V is TRBV15 and J is TRBJ2-1, with 9 bases fitting TRBD2. This CDR3 is 14 amino acids long. The V segment lost 6 bases and the J segment 4 bases; nucleotides outside the gene matches: 4. Germline V gene data show CDR1 as LNHNV and CDR2 as YYDKDF (reference sequence). The CDR3 loop reads CATRASGVYNEQFF. For the CDR3, the DNA is TGTGCCACCAGAGCTAGCGGGGTATACAATGAGCAGTTCTTC.